This is a list of T cell receptor beta chains from one sample in a study of vaccination and CD4 T cells after COVID-19. One entry per CDR3 protein results from TCRdb running MiXCR on the PCR reads. The sample yields around 11,000 distinct CDR3 sequences, approximately 70% seen once. Their antigens remain unidentified. Sequences were obtained from CD4+ T cells from blood, cultured in vitro. Every receptor here comes from a human donor who had recovered from COVID-19. The CDR3 runs from the conserved cysteine through the conserved F or W. D genes are given only for firm matches. The size field is filled for only some rows; it gives once, few, many or a size class.

TRBV15	-	-	TRBJ2-7	TGTGCCACCAGCAGACTAGCGACCTACTCCTACGAGCAGTACTTC	CATSRLATYSYEQYF
TRBV7-3	-	-	TRBJ1-1	TGTGCCAGCAGCTTAACGGGGGGGACTGAAGCTTTCTTT	CASSLTGGTEAFF
TRBV19	-	TRBD1	TRBJ1-1	TGTGCCAGTAGCCGGGGACAGACGAACACTGAAGCTTTCTTT	CASSRGQTNTEAFF
TRBV2	-	-	TRBJ1-6	TGTGCCAGCAGTGAATCCCTTAATTCACCCCTCCACTTT	CASSESLNSPLHF
TRBV7-2	-	TRBD1	TRBJ2-5	TGTGCCAGCAGCTTAGCACAGGGGACAGAGACCCAGTACTTC	CASSLAQGTETQYF
TRBV19	medium-sized	-	TRBJ1-5	TGTGCCAGTAGTCCTCCGGGGTCGGGGAAGCCCCAGCATTTT	CASSPPGSGKPQHF
TRBV18	-	-	TRBJ1-2	TGTGCCAGCTCACCCGGCAGGGACTATGGCTACACCTTC	CASSPGRDYGYTF
TRBV20-1	-	-	TRBJ1-4	TGCAGTGCCACCCCACCTAGTGCCGGAGGCGAAAAACTGTTTTTT	CSATPPSAGGEKLFF
TRBV6-5	-	-	TRBJ1-5	TGTGCCAGCAGTTACTCGAGGAATCAGCCCCAGCATTTT	CASSYSRNQPQHF
TRBV27	-	-	TRBJ1-6	TGTGCCAGCAGTTTTATGGGAGGAGGGAATGTTTCACCCCTCCACTTT	CASSFMGGGNVSPLHF
TRBV20-1	-	-	TRBJ1-5	TGCAGTGCTAGATCCACTTCGGTAGATCAGCCCCAGCATTTT	CSARSTSVDQPQHF
TRBV2	-	-	TRBJ2-7	TGTGCCAGCAGTGTACCCCCAACCCCTACCCACGAGCAGTACTTC	CASSVPPTPTHEQYF
TRBV28	-	-	TRBJ2-2	TGTGCCAGCAGACCCGACAGAATTACCGGGGAGCTGTTTTTT	CASRPDRITGELFF
TRBV7-2	few	TRBD2	TRBJ2-7	TGTGCCAGCAGCTCTGGCGGGGGTACCTACGAGCAGTACTTC	CASSSGGGTYEQYF
TRBV20-1	-	-	TRBJ1-5	TGCAGTGCTAGACAGGGCAATCAGCCCCAGCATTTT	CSARQGNQPQHF
TRBV20-1	-	TRBD1	TRBJ1-2	TGCAGTGCTAGAGGGGGCAGGGGGCGAGCTAACTATGGCTACACCTTC	CSARGGRGRANYGYTF
TRBV5-8	-	TRBD1	TRBJ1-5	TGTGCCAGCAGCTTGGGGGACAGGCCTAATCAGCCCCAGCATTTT	CASSLGDRPNQPQHF
TRBV7-8	once	TRBD1	TRBJ1-6	TGTGCCAGCAGCGGGGGAGGGGGCAATTCACCCCTCCACTTT	CASSGGGGNSPLHF
TRBV28	-	-	TRBJ1-5	TGTGCCAGCAGTTTTTTGGGTAGCAATCAGCCCCAGCATTTT	CASSFLGSNQPQHF
TRBV6-1	-	TRBD1	TRBJ2-7	TGTGCCGTGCGACAGGGGAATGTCTACGAGCAGTACTTC	CAVRQGNVYEQYF
TRBV4-3	-	-	TRBJ2-2	TGCGCCAGCAGCCCCTTTGTATTCGGTTCCTACACCGGGGAGCTGTTTTTT	CASSPFVFGSYTGELFF
TRBV27	few	-	TRBJ2-1	TGTGCCAGCAGTTCGATCGGACGGGGAAGGAGGATCTTC	CASSSIGRGRRIF
TRBV7-2	few	TRBD2	TRBJ2-1	TGTGCCAGCAGACCCGGGACTAGCAGTTACAATGAGCAGTTCTTC	CASRPGTSSYNEQFF
TRBV4-1	medium-sized	-	TRBJ1-4	TGCGCCAGCAGCCAAGTGGGGAGGGGACAACTTAATGAAAAACTGTTTTTT	CASSQVGRGQLNEKLFF
TRBV6-2/TRBV6-3	few	-	TRBJ1-5	TGTGCCAGCACCCCGCGAAGCAATCAGCCCCAGCATTTT	CASTPRSNQPQHF
TRBV6-1	-	TRBD1	TRBJ1-5	TGTGCCAGCAGTGACAGGGGGCGATCTCAGCCCCAGCATTTT	CASSDRGRSQPQHF
TRBV4-1	once	-	TRBJ2-1	TGCGCCAGCAGCCAACTCCAGGGAGAGCGTCGGTTCTTC	CASSQLQGERRFF
TRBV28	-	-	TRBJ2-5	TGTGCCAGCAGTTTCGAAGGGCGGGTAGAGACCCAGTACTTC	CASSFEGRVETQYF
TRBV10-3	few	TRBD2	TRBJ2-1	TGTGCCATCAGTGAGCCTAAAGCGGGGGCGGGAGGGAATGAGCAGTTCTTC	CAISEPKAGAGGNEQFF
TRBV6-1	-	-	TRBJ2-2	TGTGCCAGCAGCCACGGCGGGGAGCTGTTTTTT	CASSHGGELFF
TRBV15	-	TRBD1	TRBJ2-7	TGTGCCACCAGCAGCCGACAGGGCTCCTACGAGCAGTACTTC	CATSSRQGSYEQYF
TRBV18	-	TRBD1	TRBJ2-6	TGTGCCAGCTCACAACAGGGGACAGGGAAAGCTGGGGCCAACGTCCTGACTTTC	CASSQQGTGKAGANVLTF
TRBV5-1	-	-	TRBJ2-2	TGCGCCAGCAGCTTGGACGGGAGCCCGAACACCGGGGAGCTGTTTTTT	CASSLDGSPNTGELFF
TRBV20-1	-	TRBD2	TRBJ2-7	TGCAGTGCTAGAGATGGTCCTTTGGGAGTAGCGGGGCCCGGCCGGGGGCAGTACTTC	CSARDGPLGVAGPGRGQYF
TRBV19	-	-	TRBJ1-2	TGTGCCAGTAGTATTAAGGGAGGCAACTATGGCTACACCTTC	CASSIKGGNYGYTF
TRBV11-3	-	-	TRBJ2-2	TGTGCCAGCAGCTTAGGGGGGGCTGGCACCGGGGAGCTGTTTTTT	CASSLGGAGTGELFF
TRBV7-2	once	TRBD1	TRBJ1-1	TGTGCCAGCAGCACCGACAGGGGTAGATCGTGGAACACTGAAGCTTTCTTT	CASSTDRGRSWNTEAFF
TRBV29-1	-	-	TRBJ1-2	TGCAGCGTTGGTGGGGGCTTCGTCGGCTACACCTTC	CSVGGGFVGYTF
TRBV7-3	-	-	TRBJ1-2	TGTGCCAGCAGCCCGGGACATAACTATGGCTACACCTTC	CASSPGHNYGYTF
TRBV19	once	-	TRBJ1-3	TGTGCCAGTCTAAGGGCTCGAGGCTCTGGAAACACCATATATTTT	CASLRARGSGNTIYF
TRBV6-4	few	-	TRBJ2-2	TGTGCCAGCAGTGACTCCGGGACCGGGGAGCTGTTTTTT	CASSDSGTGELFF